This TCR beta chain came from a study of vaccination and CD4 T cells after COVID-19. At the level of the study: Convalescent donors totaled six males and four females, including two who were Hispanic.

CD4+ T cells that had been cultured provided DNA sequenced with the Oncomine TCR Beta short-read assay. TCRdb re-analysed the PCR reads in MiXCR, keeping a single row per CDR3 protein. The table lists some 10,000 distinct CDR3 sequences, roughly 60% of them singletons, with roughly 12% in the top ten. The study, taken as a whole, reports: Within the convalescent patients, spike mono-reactivity was found in 304 of 307 vaccine-specific clones. Convalescent patients had a median around 87% of reactive clones appearing only post-vaccination.

Treatment: roughly 10-day PBMC culture with coronavirus spike peptide pools or control peptides (ViraFEST assay). The germline CDR1 and CDR2 sequences are LNHDA and SQIVND (reference sequence). This CDR3 is built from 15 residues. V dropped 9 bases and J dropped 1 base, with 16 bases sitting between them. This clonotype was detected only a few times. Its antigen is unknown. This receptor was obtained from a human donor with COVID-19. The chain employs TRBV19 and TRBJ1-5, with D possibly matching TRBD1 (5 bases). The sequencing here drew on cultured CD4+ T cells from blood, taken after SARS-CoV-2 vaccination. CDR3 in DNA: TGTGCCAGCCATACCCCAGGGTACAGCAATCAGCCCCAGCATTTT. This encodes CASHTPGYSNQPQHF. Supplemented by reference TRBV19 and TRBJ1-5, the full variable domain reads DGGITQSPKYLFRKEGQNVTLSCEQNLNHDAMYWYRQDPGQGLRLIYYSQIVNDFQKGDIAEGYSVSREKKESFPLTVTSAQKNPTAFYLCASHTPGYSNQPQHFGDGTRLSIL.